This paragraph reports one T cell receptor (beta chain). V was cut by 9 bases and J by 6 bases, with 20 bases left in between. In germline, CDR1 is SEHNR, CDR2 FQNEAQ (reference sequence). This CDR3 is built from 14 residues. Using immunoSEQ multiplex PCR, the repertoire was profiled, and TCRdb retains in-frame clones only, with some absent. In the table there are just under 35,000 clones, 85% to 90% of which are singletons. The sample comes from a study of T cell responses to AZD1222 COVID-19 vaccine. The chain is built from TRBV7-9 and TRBJ1-1; a possible D gene is TRBD1 (6 bases). This specimen consisted of peripheral blood, obtained 28 days after the second AZD1222 dose. This TCR came from an adult who received the AZD1222 COVID-19 vaccine. Here the CDR3 DNA reads TGTGCCAGTCATGCGGGACAAGTAATCCCTGAAGCTTTCTTT. Protein product: CASHAGQVIPEAFF.